Listed below are T cell receptor beta chains from one sample, sequenced in a study of control samples from healthy donors and cancer patients. Sequenced by immunoSEQ multiplex PCR; TCRdb stores in-frame clones only, minus some. The sample records more than 95,000 clones, over 90% being singletons. Sequenced sample: blood. The receptors here all came from a man aged 18 to 30 in good health. Both conserved end residues are part of each CDR3. D genes are given only for firm matches. Not every row has a clone size; where given, it reads once, few, many or a size class.

>TRBJ2-1|-|TRBD2|TRBV3-1/TRBV3-2
CASSQGGGRGRAWDEQFF
TGTGCCAGCAGCCAAGGAGGGGGCCGCGGGAGGGCCTGGGATGAGCAGTTCTTC
>TRBJ2-1|-|-|TRBV5-1
CASSLSRVPSSYNEQFF
TGCGCCAGCAGCTTGTCCAGGGTCCCAAGCTCCTACAATGAGCAGTTCTTC
>TRBJ1-2|-|-|TRBV4-3
CASSQDGAGSGYTF
TGCGCCAGCAGCCAAGATGGGGCAGGTTCTGGCTACACCTTC
>TRBJ2-1|-|TRBD1|TRBV19
CASSTGTEYNEQFF
TGTGCCAGTAGTACCGGGACAGAGTACAATGAGCAGTTCTTC
>TRBJ1-3|-|-|TRBV2
CAVIQGNLPGNTIYF
TGTGCCGTAATCCAGGGGAACTTGCCTGGAAACACCATATATTTT
>TRBJ1-1|-|-|TRBV5-5
CASSNAGSLIEAFF
TGTGCCAGCAGTAACGCCGGCAGCCTAATTGAAGCTTTCTTT
>TRBJ1-2|-|TRBD1|TRBV28
CASSLGRGHYGYTF
TGTGCCAGCAGTTTAGGCAGGGGGCACTATGGCTACACCTTC
>TRBJ1-3|-|-|TRBV20-1
CSASTVERNTIYF
TGCAGTGCTAGTACAGTGGAGAGAAACACCATATATTTT
>TRBJ2-7|-|-|TRBV15
CATSRSKGTYEQYF
TGTGCCACCAGCAGGAGCAAGGGGACCTACGAGCAGTACTTC
>TRBJ1-4|-|TRBD1|TRBV6-2/TRBV6-3
CASSLIGTGLNEKLFF
TGTGCCAGCAGCCTCATTGGGACAGGGCTTAATGAAAAACTGTTTTTT
>TRBJ1-1|-|TRBD1|TRBV27
CASSWTGLETEAFF
TGTGCCAGCAGTTGGACAGGGCTTGAGACTGAAGCTTTCTTT
>TRBJ2-1|-|-|TRBV27
CASSLYRSGKPSYNEQFF
TGTGCCAGCAGTTTGTATCGTTCCGGGAAACCGTCCTACAATGAGCAGTTCTTC
>TRBJ2-7|-|-|TRBV6-5
CASSLGLSRGAYEQYF
TGTGCCAGCAGTTTAGGCCTTTCCAGAGGGGCCTACGAGCAGTACTTC
>TRBJ1-5|-|-|TRBV6-1
CASLRQGSNQPQHF
TGTGCCAGCCTACGGCAGGGAAGCAATCAGCCCCAGCATTTT
>TRBJ1-2|-|TRBD1|TRBV19
CASRRTGDNYGYTF
TGTGCCAGCCGAAGAACAGGGGACAACTATGGCTACACCTTC
>TRBJ2-7|once|TRBD1|TRBV5-1
CASSPGTDTYEQYF
TGCGCCAGCAGCCCGGGGACAGATACCTACGAGCAGTACTTC
>TRBJ1-4|-|-|TRBV19
CASSIRTAVLTNEKLFF
TGTGCCAGTAGTATTCGGACAGCTGTCCTCACTAATGAAAAACTGTTTTTT
>TRBJ1-1|once|TRBD1|TRBV19
CASTTGGGSTEAFF
TGTGCCAGTACAACAGGGGGCGGGAGCACTGAAGCTTTCTTT
>TRBJ1-6|-|-|TRBV12-3/TRBV12-4
CASSFDSPLHF
TGTGCCAGCAGTTTTGATTCACCCCTCCACTTT
>TRBJ1-3|-|-|TRBV19
CASSSQAGNTIYF
TGTGCCAGTAGTTCACAGGCTGGAAACACCATATATTTT
>TRBJ1-5|-|-|TRBV7-9
CASSSTVNPNQPQHF
TGTGCCAGCAGCTCGACAGTAAACCCCAATCAGCCCCAGCATTTT
>TRBJ2-5|-|TRBD2|TRBV11-2
CASSRRLAKETQYF
TGTGCCAGCAGCCGACGACTAGCCAAGGAGACCCAGTACTTC
>TRBJ2-7|-|-|TRBV5-4
CASSFRPGPGMNEQYF
TGTGCCAGCAGCTTCCGGCCTGGGCCAGGGATGAACGAGCAGTACTTC
>TRBJ2-1|-|TRBD2|TRBV27
CASSHTGTSGYNEQFF
TGTGCCAGCAGTCACACCGGGACTAGCGGCTACAATGAGCAGTTCTTC
>TRBJ2-1|-|TRBD2|TRBV11-2
CASSRSSGSSYNEQFF
TGTGCCAGCAGCCGCTCAAGCGGGAGCTCCTACAATGAGCAGTTCTTC
>TRBJ2-2|-|-|TRBV27
CASLGAVGELFF
TGTGCCAGCCTTGGGGCGGTCGGGGAGCTGTTTTTT
>TRBJ2-1|-|TRBD2|TRBV6-4
CASSPLAGGPDEQFF
TGTGCCAGCAGCCCTCTGGCGGGAGGGCCGGATGAGCAGTTCTTC
>TRBJ2-1|-|-|TRBV5-1
CASSLGSGARDSYNEQFF
TGCGCCAGCAGCTTGGGGTCGGGGGCCCGCGATTCCTACAATGAGCAGTTCTTC
>TRBJ2-3|-|-|TRBV7-2
CASSLLQGRDTQYF
TGTGCCAGCAGCTTACTCCAGGGGAGAGATACGCAGTATTTT
>TRBJ2-3|-|TRBD2|TRBV6-4
CASSPQGLGRTDTQYF
TGTGCCAGCAGCCCCCAGGGCCTCGGGAGGACAGATACGCAGTATTTT
>TRBJ2-1|-|-|TRBV9
CASSATGINNEQFF
TGTGCCAGCAGCGCCACAGGGATCAACAATGAGCAGTTCTTC
>TRBJ1-1|-|-|TRBV5-1
CASSPATQTPNTEAFF
TGCGCCAGCAGCCCCGCTACGCAGACCCCTAACACTGAAGCTTTCTTT
>TRBJ2-7|-|-|TRBV27
CASTKGESSYEQYF
TGTGCCAGCACCAAAGGGGAAAGCTCCTACGAGCAGTACTTC
>TRBJ1-2|-|-|TRBV6-5
CASSPGDGYTF
TGTGCCAGCAGTCCAGGAGATGGCTACACCTTC
>TRBJ1-4|-|-|TRBV6-1
CASSEEVKVTNEKLFF
TGTGCCAGCAGTGAAGAGGTGAAAGTAACTAATGAAAAACTGTTTTTT
>TRBJ2-5|once|-|TRBV4-1
CASSQGARQETQYF
TGCGCCAGCAGCCAAGGAGCGAGGCAAGAGACCCAGTACTTC
>TRBJ1-3|-|TRBD1|TRBV28
CASSPQTGRLSGNTIYF
TGTGCCAGCAGTCCCCAGACAGGGAGACTATCTGGAAACACCATATATTTT
>TRBJ2-7|-|TRBD1|TRBV6-6
CASSYSTGAYEQYF
TGTGCCAGCAGTTACTCGACAGGGGCTTACGAGCAGTACTTC